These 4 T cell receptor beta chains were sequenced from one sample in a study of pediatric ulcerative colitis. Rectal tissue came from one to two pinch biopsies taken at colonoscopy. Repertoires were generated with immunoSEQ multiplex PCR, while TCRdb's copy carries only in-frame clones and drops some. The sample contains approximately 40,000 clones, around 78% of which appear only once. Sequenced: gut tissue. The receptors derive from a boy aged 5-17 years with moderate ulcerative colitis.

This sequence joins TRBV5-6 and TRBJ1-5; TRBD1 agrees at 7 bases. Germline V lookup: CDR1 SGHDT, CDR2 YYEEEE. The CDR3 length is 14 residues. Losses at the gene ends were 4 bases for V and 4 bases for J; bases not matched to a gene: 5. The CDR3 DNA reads TGTGCCAGCAGCGCGATGACAGGGAATCAGCCCCAGCATTTT. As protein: CASSAMTGNQPQHF.

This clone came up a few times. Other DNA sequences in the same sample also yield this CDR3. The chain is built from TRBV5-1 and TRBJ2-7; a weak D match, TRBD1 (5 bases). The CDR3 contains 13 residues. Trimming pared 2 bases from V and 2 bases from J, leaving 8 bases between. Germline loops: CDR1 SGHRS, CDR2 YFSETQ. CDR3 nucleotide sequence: TGCGCCAGCAGCTTCGGACATGCCTACGAGCAGTACTTC. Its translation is CASSFGHAYEQYF. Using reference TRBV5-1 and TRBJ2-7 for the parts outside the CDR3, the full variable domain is KAGVTQTPRYLIKTRGQQVTLSCSPISGHRSVSWYQQTPGQGLQFLFEYFSETQRNKGNFPGRFSGRQFSNSRSEMNVSTLELGDSALYLCASSFGHAYEQYFGPGTRLTVT.

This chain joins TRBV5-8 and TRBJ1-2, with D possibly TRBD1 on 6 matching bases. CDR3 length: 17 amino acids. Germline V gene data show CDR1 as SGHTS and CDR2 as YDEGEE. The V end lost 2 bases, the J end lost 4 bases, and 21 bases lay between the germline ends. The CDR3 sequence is CASSLEEDPGAFYGYTF. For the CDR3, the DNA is TGTGCCAGCAGCTTAGAGGAGGATCCGGGGGCGTTCTATGGCTACACCTTC.

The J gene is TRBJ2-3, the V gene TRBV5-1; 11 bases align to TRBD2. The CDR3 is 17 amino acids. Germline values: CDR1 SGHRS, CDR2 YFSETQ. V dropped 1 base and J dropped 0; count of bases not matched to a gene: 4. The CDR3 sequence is CASSLLAGGTSTDTQYF. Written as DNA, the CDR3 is TGCGCCAGCAGCTTGTTAGCGGGGGGGACTAGCACAGATACGCAGTATTTT.